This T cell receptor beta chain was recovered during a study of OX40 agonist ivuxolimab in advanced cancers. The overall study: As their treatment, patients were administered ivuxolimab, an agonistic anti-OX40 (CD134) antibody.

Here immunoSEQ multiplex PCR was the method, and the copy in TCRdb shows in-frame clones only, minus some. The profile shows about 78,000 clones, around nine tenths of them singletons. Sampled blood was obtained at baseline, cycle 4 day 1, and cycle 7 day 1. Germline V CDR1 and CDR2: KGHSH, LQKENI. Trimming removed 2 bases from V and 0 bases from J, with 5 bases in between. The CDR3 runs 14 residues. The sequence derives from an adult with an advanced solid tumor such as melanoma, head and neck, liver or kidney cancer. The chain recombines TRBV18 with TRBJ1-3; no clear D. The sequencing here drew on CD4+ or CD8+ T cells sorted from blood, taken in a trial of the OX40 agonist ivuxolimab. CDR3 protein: CASSPEFSGNTIYF. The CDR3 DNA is TGTGCCAGCTCACCAGAGTTCTCTGGAAACACCATATATTTT.